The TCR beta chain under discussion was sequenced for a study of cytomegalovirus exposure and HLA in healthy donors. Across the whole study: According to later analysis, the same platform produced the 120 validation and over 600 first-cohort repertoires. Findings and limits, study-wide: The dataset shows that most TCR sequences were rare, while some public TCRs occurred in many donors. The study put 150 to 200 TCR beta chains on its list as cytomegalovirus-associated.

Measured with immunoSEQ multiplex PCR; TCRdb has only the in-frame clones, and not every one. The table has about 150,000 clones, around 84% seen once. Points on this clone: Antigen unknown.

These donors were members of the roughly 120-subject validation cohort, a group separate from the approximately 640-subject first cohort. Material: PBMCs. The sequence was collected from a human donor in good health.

The DNA of the CDR3 is TGTGCCAGCGCAGGGAACTCCTATAATTCACCCCTCCACTTT. Translating it yields CASAGNSYNSPLHF. This rearrangement joins TRBV14 to TRBJ1-6; perhaps TRBD1 as D (5 bases). The length of the CDR3 is 14 residues. Deletions cut 8 bases from V and 0 bases from J, with 8 bases between. CDR1 is SGHDN, CDR2 FVKESK, per germline.